In its sample, the clone carrying this TCR beta chain was seen a few times. The sample originates from a study of identical twins. The germline V gene has CDR1 DFQATT and CDR2 SNEGSKA (reference sequence). The CDR3 is 14 amino acids. V lost 5 bases and J 4 bases, leaving 16 bases between the germline ends. TCRdb fed the 5' RACE reads into MiXCR, producing one record per CDR3 protein. This sample has about 920,000 distinct CDR3 sequences, with 9% to 15% found just once. Another study also made use of these data, one on yellow fever vaccine responses in identical twins. Per that study: Twins reportedly appeared to share part of their vaccine T cell response while keeping part individual.

The TCR originated in a woman between 18 and 29 years old in good health. The material sequenced was PBMCs. This rearrangement joins TRBV20-1 to TRBJ2-3, with D tentatively TRBD2 (5 bases). The CDR3 protein is CSARSTTRADTQYF. Written as DNA, the CDR3 is TGCAGTGCTCGATCAACCACTAGAGCAGATACGCAGTATTTT.